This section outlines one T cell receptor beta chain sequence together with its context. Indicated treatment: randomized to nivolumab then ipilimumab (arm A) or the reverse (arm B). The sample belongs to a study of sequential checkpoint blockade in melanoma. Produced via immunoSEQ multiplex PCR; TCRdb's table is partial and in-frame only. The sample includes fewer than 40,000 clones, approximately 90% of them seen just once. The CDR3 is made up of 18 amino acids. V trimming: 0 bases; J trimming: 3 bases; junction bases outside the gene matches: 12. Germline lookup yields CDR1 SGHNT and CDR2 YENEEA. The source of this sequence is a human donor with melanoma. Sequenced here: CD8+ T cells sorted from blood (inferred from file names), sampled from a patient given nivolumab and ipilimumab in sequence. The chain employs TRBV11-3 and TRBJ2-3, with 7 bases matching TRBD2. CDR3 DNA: TGTGCCAGCAGCTTAGATGGGGCTAGCGGACGCAATACAGATACGCAGTATTTT. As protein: CASSLDGASGRNTDTQYF.